This T cell receptor beta chain was recorded in a study of T-cell memory formation after mild COVID-19. The overall study: Clusters of TCRs were largely donor specific.

General study findings and limits: The CD4+ clones that contracted clustered mainly within CM and EM, and the CD8+ clones concentrated in EMRA.

TCRdb processed the 5' RACE reads anew with MiXCR; each CDR3 protein has one entry. The repertoire has approximately 560,000 distinct CDR3 sequences, 17% of them found once; the top ten carry about 8.1%. V shed 0 bases and J shed 3 bases, with 17 bases lying between them. Per germline, CDR1 KGHDR and CDR2 SFDVKD. This CDR3 spans 18 amino acids. About this clonotype: The antigen is not known.

This chain joins TRBV24-1 and TRBJ2-1; a possible D gene is TRBD1 (6 bases). The receptor's source is an adult woman who had mild COVID-19 (a few samples of this study predate the infection). Cell type and time point are not known. Material: PBMCs or a T cell subset sorted from them (not recorded which). CDR3: CATSDLSGGSPGYNEQFF. For the CDR3, the DNA is TGTGCCACCAGTGATTTGAGTGGGGGCAGCCCGGGCTACAATGAGCAGTTCTTC.